The source of this T cell receptor beta chain is a study of spatial heterogeneity in lung cancer. This clonotype was counted between two and nine times. Indicated time point: blood at routine non-recurrence follow-up after resection. The germline CDR1 and CDR2 sequences are DFQATT and SNEGSKA (reference sequence). This CDR3 comprises 13 residues. V dropped 6 bases and J dropped 6; count of bases not matched to a gene: 8. TCRdb fed the 5' RACE reads into MiXCR, producing one record per CDR3 protein. Among over 95,000 distinct CDR3 sequences listed, roughly 10% were seen once. The clonotype comes from a female donor with early-stage non-small cell lung cancer. This rearrangement joins TRBV20-1 to TRBJ1-5; 7 bases map to TRBD1. This specimen consisted of PBMCs, obtained at follow-up. CDR3 coding DNA: TGCAGTGCGACGACAGGGCGTAGTCAGCCCCAGCATTTT. Amino acids: CSATTGRSQPQHF.